This passage covers 23 T cell receptor beta chains from one sample sequenced in a study of blood T cell repertoires in COVID-19. Assay used: immunoSEQ multiplex PCR; TCRdb lists only in-frame clones, some missing. The data contain 290,000 or so clones, over 75% of them seen just once; the ten biggest clones take up 1.1%. The sample taken for sequencing was PBMCs or T cells enriched from blood (not recorded which). The origin of the receptors is a woman in her 30s who had recovered from COVID-19.

The chain employs TRBV20-1 and TRBJ2-3, with D unclear. The CDR3 sequence is 14 residues long. V was shortened by 3 bases and J by 0 bases, with 10 bases between the two germline ends. Germline V gene lookup returns CDR1 DFQATT and CDR2 SNEGSKA (reference sequence). CDR3 sequence: CSASYLLSTDTQYF. Here the CDR3 DNA reads TGCAGTGCTAGTTACCTATTGAGCACAGATACGCAGTATTTT.

Worth noting for this clone: The same CDR3 arises from other DNA sequences in this sample as well. The gene calls are TRBV6-4 and TRBJ2-1; TRBD2 matches at 9 bases. Germline V gene sequence: CDR1 MRHNA, CDR2 SNTAGT. With 0 bases clipped from V and 4 bases from J, the junction kept 1 base outside the gene matches. The CDR3 contains 15 residues. The CDR3 DNA reads as TGTGCCAGCAGTGACTCTAGCGGGAGTTACAATGAGCAGTTCTTC. Protein product: CASSDSSGSYNEQFF.

The genes are TRBV2 and TRBJ2-1; possibly TRBD2 for D (5 bases). CDR1 and CDR2 from the germline V gene are SNHLY and FYNNEI. Trimming took off 6 bases at V and 0 bases at J, with 12 bases between the two ends. This CDR3 spans 15 amino acids. The CDR3 spells CASRPSSSSYNEQFF. The CDR3, as DNA: TGTGCCAGCAGGCCTAGCTCGAGCTCCTACAATGAGCAGTTCTTC.

The chain employs TRBV9 and TRBJ2-3, with 14 bases matching TRBD2. Germline CDR1 is SGDLS and CDR2 is YYNGEE. There are 16 residues in the CDR3. With V trimmed by 3 bases and J by 4 bases, 4 bases remained unmatched. CDR3 bases: TGTGCCAGCAGCGACCCGGGACTAGCGGGAGCAGATACGCAGTATTTT. This codes for CASSDPGLAGADTQYF.

The chain recombines TRBV10-3 with TRBJ2-7; 7 nucleotides line up with TRBD1. Germline-derived CDR1 and CDR2 are ENHRY and SYGVKD. The CDR3 is made up of 16 amino acids. V was clipped by 0 bases and J by 5 bases; unmatched bases: 10. CDR3 region: CAISESSRGRFDEQYF. For the CDR3, the DNA is TGTGCCATCAGTGAGTCGTCGAGGGGGCGTTTCGACGAGCAGTACTTC.

The chain has TRBV5-1 and TRBJ2-7; D gene uncertain. CDR1 is SGHRS and CDR2 is YFSETQ in the germline V gene. Trimming left V 3 bases short and J 0 bases short, with 10 bases between. CDR3 size: 14 residues. The CDR3 here is CASSSWSSSYEQYF. DNA for the CDR3: TGCGCCAGCAGCTCCTGGTCGAGCTCCTACGAGCAGTACTTC.

The CDR3 loop reads CASSETVLGELFF. The CDR3 nucleotides read TGTGCCAGCAGTGAAACAGTTCTCGGGGAGCTGTTTTTT. V is TRBV25-1 and J is TRBJ2-2; D ambiguous. With 2 bases removed from V and 7 bases from J, the gap between germline ends came to 8 bases. CDR1 is MGHDK, CDR2 SYGVNS, per germline. This CDR3 has 13 residues.

The chain is built from TRBV7-2 and TRBJ2-7; D is perhaps TRBD2 (7 bases). Germline CDR1 reads SGHTA; CDR2 reads FQGNSA. V was pared by 2 bases and J by 0 bases, with 17 bases between. The CDR3 contains 17 residues. The CDR3 DNA reads TGTGCCAGCAGCTTAAATTCGGGGGGCGGTGGCTCCTACGAGCAGTACTTC. This translates into CASSLNSGGGGSYEQYF.

Comment on this clone: At one boundary the junction diverges from the germline segment, which might be a read error. The genes are TRBV15 and TRBJ2-7; 10 bases align to TRBD2. CDR1 is LNHNV and CDR2 is YYDKDF in the germline V gene (reference sequence). The CDR3 covers 15 residues. The CDR3 loop is CATRRGRLAGDEQYF. CDR3 sequence (DNA): TGTGCCACCAGAAGAGGGCGTCTAGCGGGAGACGAGCAGTACTTC.

The V and J genes are TRBV6-5 and TRBJ1-2, with TRBD1 matching over 7 bases. CDR3 length: 15 amino acids. Trimming removed 5 bases from V and 4 bases from J; junction bases left unmatched: 10. The germline CDR1 and CDR2 sequences are MNHEY and SVGAGI. CDR3 region: CASSQQGMGFYGYTF. The CDR3 DNA sequence: TGTGCCAGCAGTCAACAGGGGATGGGCTTCTATGGCTACACCTTC.

The V and J genes are TRBV30 and TRBJ1-5, with D possibly matching TRBD1 (5 bases). This CDR3 spans 15 amino acids. The germline V gene has CDR1 GTSNPN and CDR2 SVGIG (reference sequence). V lost 0 bases, J lost 7 bases, and 16 bases lay in between. CDR3 sequence: CAWSVRGGAGQPQHF. The CDR3 coding sequence is TGTGCCTGGAGTGTACGGGGGGGTGCGGGCCAGCCCCAGCATTTT.

The chain carries TRBV10-3 and TRBJ2-7; TRBD2 agrees at 10 bases. CDR1 and CDR2 from the germline V gene are ENHRY and SYGVKD. The ends lost 5 bases at V and 5 bases at J; junction bases unmatched: 9. This CDR3 is 15 amino acids long. The CDR3 DNA reads as TGTGCCATCAGTAAGAGGGCTAGCGGGAGCGACGAGCAGTACTTC. Its translation is CAISKRASGSDEQYF.

The table lists this clone with a few counts. This sequence joins TRBV25-1 and TRBJ2-1; perhaps TRBD2 as D (6 bases). V was cut by 7 bases and J by 3 bases, with 16 bases left in between. The germline gives CDR1 MGHDK, CDR2 SYGVNS. The CDR3 covers 15 residues. The DNA for the CDR3 is TGTGCCAGCACTAGCGCCAAAGCCGTCTACAATGAGCAGTTCTTC. Its translation: CASTSAKAVYNEQFF. Supplemented by reference TRBV25-1 and TRBJ2-1, the full variable domain reads EADIYQTPRYLVIGTGKKITLECSQTMGHDKMYWYQQDPGMELHLIHYSYGVNSTEKGDLSSESTVSRIRTEHFPLTLESARPSHTSQYLCASTSAKAVYNEQFFGPGTRLTVL.

The rearrangement uses TRBV30 and TRBJ2-7; 9 nucleotides agree with TRBD1. The germline CDR1 and CDR2 sequences are GTSNPN and SVGIG (reference sequence). J was trimmed by 5 bases and V by 2 bases; bases with no gene match: 7. The CDR3 contains 14 residues. This chain's CDR3 is CAWSTGQGAHEQYF. The CDR3 coding sequence is TGTGCCTGGAGTACGGGACAGGGAGCCCACGAGCAGTACTTC.

This chain connects TRBV7-8 to TRBJ1-2; TRBD1 might be the D (5 bases). Germline V lookup: CDR1 SGHVS, CDR2 FQNEAQ. The length of the CDR3 is 13 residues. V lost 5 bases to trimming and J lost 4 bases, with 11 bases between them. CDR3 loop: CASSQTTVYGYTF. DNA of the CDR3: TGTGCCAGCAGCCAAACGACAGTCTATGGCTACACCTTC.

The chain combines TRBV7-3 with TRBJ2-3, with TRBD2 as a possible D gene (5 bases). In germline, CDR1 is SGHTA, CDR2 FQGTGA. V lost 1 base and J 4 bases, leaving 12 bases between the germline ends. CDR3 size: 15 residues. In nucleotides, the CDR3 is TGTGCCAGCAGCTTAATTGGGAGTTCTGCAGATACGCAGTATTTT. Translated, it gives CASSLIGSSADTQYF.

The V and J genes are TRBV10-1 and TRBJ2-1; 9 nucleotides align to TRBD2. CDR3 length: 15 residues. The germline V gene has CDR1 WNHNN and CDR2 SYGVQD (reference sequence). Trimming cost V 3 bases and J 2 bases; bases outside gene matches: 2. The CDR3 here is CASSDPSGTYNEQFF. The CDR3 DNA follows: TGCGCCAGCAGTGATCCTAGCGGGACCTACAATGAGCAGTTCTTC.

This sequence joins TRBV2 and TRBJ1-6; D gene uncertain. V was shortened by 2 bases and J by 0 bases, with 5 bases between the two germline ends. The CDR3 has 15 amino acids. CDR1 is SNHLY and CDR2 is FYNNEI in the germline V gene. CDR3 sequence reads: CASSEWSSYNSPLHF. CDR3 nucleotide sequence: TGTGCCAGCAGTGAATGGAGCTCCTATAATTCACCCCTCCACTTT.

The chain uses TRBV27 and TRBJ1-5, with a weak D call TRBD1 (5 bases). Germline assignment: CDR1 MNHEY and CDR2 SMNVEV (reference sequence). This CDR3 spans 15 amino acids. The V end was cut by 2 bases, the J end by 7 bases, with 15 bases between. In DNA, the CDR3 is TGTGCCAGCAGTTTAGGGGCGGGAGAGTGGCAGCCCCAGCATTTT. As protein: CASSLGAGEWQPQHF.

The CDR3 sequence is CASSNCDRVLGLRGYF. The CDR3 coding sequence is TGTGCCAGCAGCAACTGCGACAGGGTACTGGGCTTGCGAGGGTACTTC. The J gene is TRBJ2-4, the V gene TRBV21-1; the table's D call TRBD1 went unverified against the DNA. TRBV21-1 is assigned pseudogene status. The CDR3 length is 16 residues.

The genes are TRBV6-5 and TRBJ2-1; possibly TRBD2 for D (5 bases). This CDR3 is 15 amino acids long. Germline V gene data show CDR1 as MNHEY and CDR2 as SVGAGI. V was trimmed by 1 base and J by 4 bases, leaving 11 bases between them. The CDR3 sequence is CASSYFSATYNEQFF. For the CDR3, the DNA is TGTGCCAGCAGTTACTTTAGCGCGACATACAATGAGCAGTTCTTC.

The chain employs TRBV4-1 and TRBJ2-7; D might be TRBD2 (6 bases). CDR1 and CDR2 from the germline V gene are MGHRA and YSYEKL. This CDR3 comprises 17 residues. The V end was cut by 0 bases, the J end by 2 bases, with 17 bases between. The CDR3 loop reads CASSQDLFREKPYEQYF. The CDR3 DNA reads TGCGCCAGCAGCCAAGATCTCTTCCGGGAGAAGCCCTACGAGCAGTACTTC.

The genes are TRBV7-2 and TRBJ2-7; maybe TRBD2 (5 bases). Germline-derived CDR1 and CDR2 are SGHTA and FQGNSA. The germline V and J ends were trimmed by 1 base and 4 bases, with 11 bases remaining between them. The CDR3 has 14 amino acids. CDR3 residues: CASSLGRPSYEQYF. The CDR3 bases are TGTGCCAGCAGCTTAGGGAGGCCTTCGTACGAGCAGTACTTC.